One and the same sample provided the 24 T cell receptor beta chains below, sequenced in a study of blood T cell repertoires in COVID-19. Profiling relied on immunoSEQ multiplex PCR, and the TCRdb table lists in-frame clones only, not all of them. The top ten clones hold about 7% of a sample with roughly 200,000 clones, 80% to 85% of them seen once. Sequenced: peripheral blood. Source of these receptors: a woman aged 35 to 49 with COVID-19, enrolled during active disease.

V gene TRBV19 combines with J gene TRBJ1-2; D might be TRBD1 (5 bases). The CDR3 is made up of 14 amino acids. Germline V gene lookup returns CDR1 LNHDA and CDR2 SQIVND (reference sequence). The ends were cut back, 2 bases at V and 4 bases at J, with 11 bases in the middle. The CDR3 nucleotides read TGTGCCAGTAGTATAACGCAGGGTTCCTATGGCTACACCTTC. Protein: CASSITQGSYGYTF.

The gene calls are TRBV15 and TRBJ1-6; 9 bases line up with TRBD1. The V and J ends lost 1 base and 7 bases, in that order; junction bases with no gene match: 5. The germline CDR1 and CDR2 sequences are LNHNV and YYDKDF (reference sequence). The CDR3 has 16 amino acids. The CDR3 sequence: CATSRGSGTGNSPLHF. CDR3 DNA: TGTGCCACCAGCAGAGGCTCCGGGACAGGGAATTCACCCCTCCACTTT.

The rearrangement joins TRBV19 to TRBJ2-3, with a possible D match to TRBD2 (5 bases). Germline lookup yields CDR1 LNHDA and CDR2 SQIVND (reference sequence). Trimming removed 6 bases at V and 4 bases at J, with 20 bases between. The CDR3 extends over 16 amino acids. The CDR3 bases are TGTGCCAGTAGCCGCAGCGGTGGGCTTATATCAGATACGCAGTATTTT. Protein sequence: CASSRSGGLISDTQYF.

The V gene is TRBV28, the J gene TRBJ1-4; 7 bases match TRBD1. CDR1 and CDR2 (germline): MDHEN, SYDVKM. V gave up 7 bases and J gave up 7 bases; unmatched junction bases: 9. CDR3 size: 14 residues. The chain's CDR3 is CASTPLDRAEKLFF. CDR3 bases: TGTGCCAGCACCCCTCTAGACAGGGCTGAAAAACTGTTTTTT.

V usage is TRBV19 and J usage is TRBJ1-1; a possible D gene is TRBD1 (6 bases). Germline V CDR1 and CDR2: LNHDA, SQIVND (reference sequence). V was clipped by 1 base and J by 2 bases, with 14 bases between them. The CDR3 is 16 residues long. The CDR3 coding sequence is TGTGCCAGTAGTATAGCCCGCAGGGGCGCTAACACTGAAGCTTTCTTT. The encoded protein is CASSIARRGANTEAFF.

The sample holds a few counts of this clone. The sample carries other DNA sequences with the same CDR3. The rearrangement uses TRBV6-1 and TRBJ2-1, with D possibly TRBD1 on 7 matching bases. The CDR3 runs to 14 residues. CDR1 and CDR2 (germline): MNHNS, SASEGT. Deletions cut 3 bases from V and 4 bases from J, with 10 bases between. The CDR3 nucleotides read TGTGCCAGCAGTGACAGGGGGGATTACAATGAGCAGTTCTTC. Its protein product is CASSDRGDYNEQFF.

Written as DNA, the CDR3 is TGTGCCAGCAGGCCCGGAGGGTTCGGTGAAGCTTTCTTT. It translates to CASRPGGFGEAFF. The chain carries TRBV12-3 or TRBV12-4 and TRBJ1-1; D uncertain. The CDR3 consists of 13 residues. Trimming shortened V by 6 bases and J by 7 bases, and 15 bases separated the two germline ends.

The chain employs TRBV28 and TRBJ1-4; possible D gene TRBD1, 5 bases. V was cut by 5 bases and J by 5 bases, with 12 bases left in between. The CDR3 runs to 14 residues. Germline CDR1 and CDR2: MDHEN and SYDVKM. DNA for the CDR3: TGTGCCAGCAGTGGGGGGTTGGGGAATGAAAAACTGTTTTTT. It translates to CASSGGLGNEKLFF. Supplemented by reference TRBV28 and TRBJ1-4, the full variable domain reads DVKVTQSSRYLVKRTGEKVFLECVQDMDHENMFWYRQDPGLGLRLIYFSYDVKMKEKGDIPEGYSVSREKKERFSLILESASTNQTSMYLCASSGGLGNEKLFFGSGTQLSVL.

The V and J genes are TRBV5-1 and TRBJ1-5, with TRBD1 identical over 12 bases. V lost 2 bases to trimming and J lost 6 bases; unmatched junction nucleotides: 6. The CDR3 has 16 amino acids. Germline CDR1 and CDR2: SGHRS and YFSETQ. CDR3 nucleotide sequence: TGCGCCAGCAGCTTAGGGACAGGGGGCACCGGTCAGCCCCAGCATTTT. Residues: CASSLGTGGTGQPQHF.

The sample holds a few counts of this clone. The V gene is TRBV19, the J gene TRBJ2-6, with 10 bases identical to TRBD1. Germline CDR1 reads LNHDA; CDR2 reads SQIVND (reference sequence). J was trimmed by 2 bases and V by 3 bases; bases with no gene match: 4. The length of the CDR3 is 17 residues. CDR3 sequence: CASSIRDRGTGANVLTF. As DNA, the CDR3 is TGTGCCAGTAGTATTCGGGACAGGGGCACTGGGGCCAACGTCCTGACTTTC.

V and J are TRBV7-8 and TRBJ2-5; a possible D gene is TRBD1 (5 bases). The germline CDR1 and CDR2 sequences are SGHVS and FQNEAQ. V was clipped by 1 base and J by 7 bases, with 13 bases between them. The CDR3 is 14 amino acids. The CDR3 spells CASSLESGIGTQYF. CDR3 bases: TGTGCCAGCAGCTTAGAATCAGGGATCGGGACCCAGTACTTC.

The chain links TRBV2 to TRBJ2-3, with TRBD1 as a possible D gene (8 bases). The length of the CDR3 is 17 residues. V was trimmed by 6 bases and J by 0 bases, leaving 19 bases between them. Germline loops: CDR1 SNHLY, CDR2 FYNNEI. The CDR3 is CASSANRGRESTDTQYF. The CDR3 DNA is TGTGCCAGCAGCGCCAACAGGGGGAGGGAAAGCACAGATACGCAGTATTTT.

This clone was seen a few times. The chain uses TRBV5-1 and TRBJ2-3; D is unclear. The CDR3 length is 13 residues. The germline V gene has CDR1 SGHRS and CDR2 YFSETQ. Trimming took 1 base from V and 6 from J, leaving 9 bases between them. For the CDR3, the DNA is TGCGCCAGCAGCTTGTCCCTCGCGGATACGCAGTATTTT. Residues: CASSLSLADTQYF.

This chain connects TRBV7-6 to TRBJ2-7; tentative D call: TRBD1 (5 bases). This CDR3 region has 19 residues. V lost 3 bases and J 4 bases, leaving 28 bases between the germline ends. Germline V CDR1 and CDR2: SGHVS, FNYEAQ. CDR3 protein: CASSFSPSDRAQDRYEQYF. For the CDR3, the DNA is TGTGCCAGCAGCTTCTCCCCGAGTGACAGAGCCCAAGATAGGTACGAGCAGTACTTC. The full variable domain, its missing parts supplied by reference TRBV7-6 and TRBJ2-7, is GAGVSQSPRYKVTKRGQDVALRCDPISGHVSLYWYRQALGQGPEFLTYFNYEAQQDKSGLPNDRFSAERPEGSISTLTIQRTEQRDSAMYRCASSFSPSDRAQDRYEQYFGPGTRLTVT.

A few counts support this clone. V usage is TRBV9 and J usage is TRBJ1-2; TRBD1 might be the D (6 bases). The CDR3 is 14 amino acids. Germline assignment: CDR1 SGDLS and CDR2 YYNGEE. V was trimmed by 2 bases and J by 4 bases, leaving 12 bases between them. The CDR3 spells CASSVEQGLYGYTF. DNA for the CDR3: TGTGCCAGCAGCGTGGAACAGGGCCTCTATGGCTACACCTTC.

The count of this clone is one. A junction end diverges from the germline sequence, so it may reflect a read error. The genes are TRBV7-3 and TRBJ2-2, with 9 bases that match TRBD2. This CDR3 spans 16 amino acids. The germline V gene encodes CDR1 SGHTA and CDR2 FQGTGA. In nucleotides, the CDR3 is TGTGCCAGCAGCTTAACGCGGGAGGGCGGACACCGGGGAGCTGTTTTT. Its translation: CASSLTREGGHRGAVF. Filled out from reference TRBV7-3 and TRBJ2-2, the complete variable domain reads GAGVSQTPSNKVTEKGKYVELRCDPISGHTALYWYRQSLGQGPEFLIYFQGTGAADDSGLPNDRFFAVRPEGSVSTLKIQRTERGDSAVYLCASSLTREGGHRGAVFGEGSRLTVL.

Many counts were recorded for this clone. The rearrangement links TRBV7-2 to TRBJ1-1; D is unresolved. This CDR3 contains 14 residues. V was pared by 4 bases and J by 3 bases, with 12 bases between. Germline assignment: CDR1 SGHTA and CDR2 FQGNSA. CDR3 coding DNA: TGTGCCAGCAGCTCCACAGATTCCTACACTGAAGCTTTCTTT. Residues: CASSSTDSYTEAFF.

This rearrangement joins TRBV28 to TRBJ2-1; TRBD2 might be the D (6 bases). Germline lookup yields CDR1 MDHEN and CDR2 SYDVKM. V dropped 3 bases and J dropped 4 bases, with 16 bases sitting between them. This CDR3 has 16 amino acids. This CDR3 is CASSLGAGIGYNEQFF. For the CDR3, the DNA is TGTGCCAGCAGTTTGGGTGCGGGAATCGGATACAATGAGCAGTTCTTC.

The gene calls are TRBV27 and TRBJ2-7; D perhaps matches TRBD1 (5 bases). CDR1 is MNHEY and CDR2 is SMNVEV in the germline V gene (reference sequence). The ends were cut back, 7 bases at V and 0 bases at J, with 13 bases in the middle. The CDR3 is 14 residues long. This CDR3 is CASKDRRVSYEQYF. The CDR3 DNA reads TGTGCCAGCAAGGATCGCAGGGTCTCCTACGAGCAGTACTTC.

The gene calls are TRBV19 and TRBJ1-5; a weak D match, TRBD1 (6 bases). Germline CDR1 and CDR2: LNHDA and SQIVND (reference sequence). CDR3 size: 15 residues. With 5 bases removed from V and 5 bases from J, the gap between germline ends came to 16 bases. This chain's CDR3 is CASSPSPRGDQPQHF. The CDR3 DNA reads as TGTGCCAGTAGTCCCTCCCCCAGGGGCGATCAGCCCCAGCATTTT. The full variable domain, its missing parts supplied by reference TRBV19 and TRBJ1-5, is DGGITQSPKYLFRKEGQNVTLSCEQNLNHDAMYWYRQDPGQGLRLIYYSQIVNDFQKGDIAEGYSVSREKKESFPLTVTSAQKNPTAFYLCASSPSPRGDQPQHFGDGTRLSIL.

This chain joins TRBV4-1 and TRBJ2-7; D unclear. The CDR3 covers 13 residues. V was clipped by 3 bases and J by 2 bases, with 8 bases between them. The germline V gene has CDR1 MGHRA and CDR2 YSYEKL. This chain's CDR3 is CASSHRSPYEQYF. In DNA, the CDR3 is TGCGCCAGCAGCCACAGGTCCCCCTACGAGCAGTACTTC.

The rearrangement links TRBV4-2 to TRBJ2-3, with 11 nucleotides matching TRBD1. This CDR3 is 18 amino acids long. Per germline, CDR1 LGHNA and CDR2 YNFKEQ. J gave up 2 bases and V 1 base, and 8 bases lay outside the gene matches. The CDR3 loop reads CASSQGAGTGGFTDTQYF. DNA of the CDR3: TGTGCCAGCAGCCAAGGCGCCGGGACAGGGGGTTTCACAGATACGCAGTATTTT.

The chain has TRBV9 and TRBJ1-2; D might be TRBD1 (5 bases). The CDR3 covers 14 residues. Germline V gives CDR1 SGDLS, CDR2 YYNGEE. V gave up 0 bases and J gave up 8 bases, with 14 bases separating them. In DNA form, the CDR3 reads TGTGCCAGCAGCGTAGGAAGTGACTCAGGGGGCTACACCTTC. Its translation is CASSVGSDSGGYTF.

This chain uses TRBV27 with TRBJ2-7; D call uncertain. CDR3 length: 12 residues. Germline CDR1 and CDR2: MNHEY and SMNVEV (reference sequence). Trimming shortened V by 4 bases and J by 6 bases, and 10 bases separated the two germline ends. CDR3 region: CASSYRTGEQYF. CDR3 DNA sequence: TGTGCCAGCAGTTACCGAACGGGCGAGCAGTACTTC.